This T cell receptor (beta chain) was identified in a study of technical replicates of blood from several donors. Some clones are missing from TCRdb's copy, which holds only in-frame ones; the method was immunoSEQ multiplex PCR. The data show around 57,000 clones, around 97% seen once. V lost 2 bases to trimming and J lost 6 bases, with 13 bases between them. Germline CDR1 and CDR2: SGHDN and FVKESK. The CDR3 has 14 residues. The TCR sequence derives from a human donor in good health. The J gene is TRBJ1-1, the V gene TRBV14, with D unclear. The sequenced material came from T cells isolated from PBMCs. The CDR3 region has the DNA TGTGCCAGCAGCCAAACCACCGGGAGGCCTGAAGCTTTCTTT. It is translated as CASSQTTGRPEAFF.